Listed below are T cell receptor beta chains from one sample, sequenced in a study of T cells expressing NK-cell markers. TCRdb reprocessed the 5' RACE reads; each CDR3 protein has one entry and no DNA is given. The sample data list about 260,000 distinct CDR3 sequences. The sequencing input was blood T cells: a sorted CD56 or NKG2C T cell subset, CD4+ or CD8+ T cells, or bulk PBMC T cells (not recorded which). The receptors were gathered from a woman between 18 and 70 years old in good health. The CDR3 runs from the conserved cysteine through the conserved F or W. Each record gives: J gene, CDR3 length, V gene, CDR3 protein.

>TRBJ2-7|14|TRBV6-5
CASSYGGAVYEQYF
>TRBJ2-1|15|TRBV4-1
CASSQVGRGYNEQFF
>TRBJ2-1|14|TRBV2
CASRTGGGANEQFF
>TRBJ2-3|15|TRBV5-4
CASRSGTDLTDTQYF
>TRBJ2-3|17|TRBV6-2/TRBV6-3
CASSYSPRPGGTDTQYF
>TRBJ2-5|13|TRBV29-1
CSVLAALGETQYF
>TRBJ1-1|14|TRBV7-9
CASSLGWANTEAFF
>TRBJ2-1|15|TRBV9
CASSVEGRSYNEQFF
>TRBJ2-3|15|TRBV3-1
CASTRLAGGKDTQYF
>TRBJ2-2|16|TRBV7-2
CASSSRGSTGTGELFF
>TRBJ1-1|13|TRBV25-1
CASRGVTLGEAFF
>TRBJ2-1|17|TRBV4-3
CASSQARSGRAYNEQFF
>TRBJ1-5|15|TRBV9
CASSVGQGYNQPQHF
>TRBJ2-5|14|TRBV7-3
CASSSSGGPGTQYF
>TRBJ2-1|16|TRBV15
CATSNLLADTSGEQFF
>TRBJ2-3|15|TRBV7-2
CASRLTSGSADTQYF
>TRBJ1-1|12|TRBV29-1
CSVEEGGTEAFF
>TRBJ2-5|17|TRBV19
CASSTAVLGTAKETQYF
>TRBJ1-1|15|TRBV20-1
CSARDPRPLDTEAFF
>TRBJ2-7|15|TRBV27
CASSLSVGQSYEQYF
>TRBJ2-2|15|TRBV11-2
CASSLQGTNTGELFF
>TRBJ2-5|16|TRBV28
CASSEAGGPFGETQYF
>TRBJ2-4|14|TRBV6-1
CASSGQGAKNIQYF
>TRBJ2-2|15|TRBV6-1
CASSALQLVTGELFF
>TRBJ2-5|14|TRBV20-1
CSAPGQLIQETQYF
>TRBJ1-1|13|TRBV5-1
CASGPRGNTEAFF
>TRBJ1-1|14|TRBV15
CATSRNRGNTEAFF
>TRBJ2-3|14|TRBV9
CASSGAGSTDTQYF
>TRBJ2-7|12|TRBV19
CASSILGGEQYF
>TRBJ2-1|15|TRBV5-4
CASSITYSGHNEQFF
>TRBJ1-1|14|TRBV5-1
CASSLEAGYPEAFF
>TRBJ2-7|19|TRBV6-2/TRBV6-3
CASSYSQRAAGGPTYEQYF
>TRBJ1-6|15|TRBV20-1
CSATNDRVQNSPLHF
>TRBJ1-2|14|TRBV5-1
CASSGDGTAYGYTF
>TRBJ1-2|13|TRBV29-1
CSVGTGSNYGYTF
>TRBJ2-2|13|TRBV7-9
CASSTSGTGELFF
>TRBJ2-1|14|TRBV20-1
CSARLTGTSGEQFF
>TRBJ1-3|13|TRBV7-8
CASSLVDGYTIYF
>TRBJ2-3|15|TRBV5-1
CASSTGTDYPDTQYF
>TRBJ2-3|17|TRBV27
CASSATSGSFGTDTQYF
>TRBJ2-3|14|TRBV28
CATLRTKGVPPQYF
>TRBJ1-6|15|TRBV20-1
CSARARRGDGSPLHF
>TRBJ2-7|12|TRBV2
CASKGILYEQYF
>TRBJ2-1|14|TRBV5-1
CASSLGLGGGEQFF
>TRBJ1-2|13|TRBV7-3
CASSLKREYGYTF
>TRBJ2-3|13|TRBV20-1
CSASADRRDTQYF
>TRBJ1-2|14|TRBV20-1
CSARGGQFNYGYTF